This T cell receptor (beta chain) was captured in a study of blood T cell repertoires in COVID-19. Using immunoSEQ multiplex PCR, the repertoire was profiled, and TCRdb retains in-frame clones only, with some absent. The profile shows 55,000 to 70,000 clones, more than 60% of them singletons. Unmatched junction bases numbered 4, after V lost 4 bases and J lost 6 bases. Germline V gene lookup returns CDR1 SGHDN and CDR2 FVKESK. This CDR3 comprises 15 residues. This receptor was identified in a human donor in a cohort sampled during active COVID-19. Sequences were obtained from peripheral blood. The chain couples TRBV14 to TRBJ2-1; TRBD2 aligns across 12 bases. CDR3 in DNA: TGTGCCAGCAGCCCTACTAGCGGGGGGATCAATGAGCAGTTCTTC. As protein: CASSPTSGGINEQFF.